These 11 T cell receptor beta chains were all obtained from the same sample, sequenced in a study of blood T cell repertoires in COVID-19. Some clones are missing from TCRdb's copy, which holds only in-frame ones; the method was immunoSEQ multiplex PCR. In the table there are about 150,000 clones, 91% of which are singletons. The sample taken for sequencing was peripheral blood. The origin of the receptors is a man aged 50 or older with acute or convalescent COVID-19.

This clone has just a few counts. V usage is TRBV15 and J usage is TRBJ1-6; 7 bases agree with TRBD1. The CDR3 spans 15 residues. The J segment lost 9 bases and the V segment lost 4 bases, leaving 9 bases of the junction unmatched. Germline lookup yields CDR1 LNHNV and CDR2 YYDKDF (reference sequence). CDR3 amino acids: CATSTRQGRISPLHF. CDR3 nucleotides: TGTGCCACCAGCACGAGACAGGGTCGTATTTCACCCCTCCACTTT.

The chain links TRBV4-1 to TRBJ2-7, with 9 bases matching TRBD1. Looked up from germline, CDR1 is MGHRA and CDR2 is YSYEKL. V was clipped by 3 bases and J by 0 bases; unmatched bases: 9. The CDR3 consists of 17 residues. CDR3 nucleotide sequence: TGCGCCAGCAGCCAGGTGGCTGGGACAGGGTACTCCTACGAGCAGTACGTC. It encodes CASSQVAGTGYSYEQYV.

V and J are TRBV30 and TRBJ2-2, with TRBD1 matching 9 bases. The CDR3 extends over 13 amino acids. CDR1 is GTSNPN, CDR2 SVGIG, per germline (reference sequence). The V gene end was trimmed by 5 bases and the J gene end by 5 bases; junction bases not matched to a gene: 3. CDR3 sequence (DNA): TGTGCCTGGTTCGGACAGGGGACCGGGGAGCTGTTTTTT. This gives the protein CAWFGQGTGELFF.

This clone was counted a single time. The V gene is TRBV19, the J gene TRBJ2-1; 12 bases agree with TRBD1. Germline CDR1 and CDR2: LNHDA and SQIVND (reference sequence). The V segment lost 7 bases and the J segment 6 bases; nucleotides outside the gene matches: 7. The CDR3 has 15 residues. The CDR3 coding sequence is TGTGCCAGTACCTTCTGGGACAGGGGGCCCAATGAGCAGTTCTTC. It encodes CASTFWDRGPNEQFF.

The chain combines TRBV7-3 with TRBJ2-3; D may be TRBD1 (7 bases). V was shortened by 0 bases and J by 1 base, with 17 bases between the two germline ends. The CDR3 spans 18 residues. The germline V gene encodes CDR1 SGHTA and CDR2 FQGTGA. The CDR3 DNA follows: TGTGCCAGCAGCTTAACTGCCTACAGGGGCGGGGGCACAGATACGCAGTATTTT. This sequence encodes CASSLTAYRGGGTDTQYF.

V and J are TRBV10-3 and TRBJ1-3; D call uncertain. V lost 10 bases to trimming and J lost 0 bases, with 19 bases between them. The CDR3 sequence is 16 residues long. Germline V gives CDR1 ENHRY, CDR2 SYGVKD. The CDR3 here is CATRTAGPGSGNTIYF. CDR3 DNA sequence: TGTGCCACACGGACCGCGGGCCCCGGCTCTGGAAACACCATATATTTT.

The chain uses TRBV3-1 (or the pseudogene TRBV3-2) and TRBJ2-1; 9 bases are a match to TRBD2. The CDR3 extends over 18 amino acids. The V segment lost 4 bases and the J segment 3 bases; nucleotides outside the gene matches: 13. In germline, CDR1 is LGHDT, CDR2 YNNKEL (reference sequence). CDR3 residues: CASSRTLLAGVLYNEQFF. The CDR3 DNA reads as TGTGCCAGCAGCCGGACTTTATTAGCGGGAGTTCTCTACAATGAGCAGTTCTTC.

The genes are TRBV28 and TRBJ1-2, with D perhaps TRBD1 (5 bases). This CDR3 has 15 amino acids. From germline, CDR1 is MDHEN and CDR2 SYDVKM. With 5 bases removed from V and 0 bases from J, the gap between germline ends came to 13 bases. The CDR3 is CASSARGEANYGYTF. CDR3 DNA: TGTGCCAGCAGTGCGCGGGGGGAAGCTAACTATGGCTACACCTTC.

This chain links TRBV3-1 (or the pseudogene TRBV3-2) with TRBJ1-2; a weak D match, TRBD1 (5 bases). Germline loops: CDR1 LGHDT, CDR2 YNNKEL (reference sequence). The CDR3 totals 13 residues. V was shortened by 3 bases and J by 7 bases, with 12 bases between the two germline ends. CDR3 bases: TGTGCCAGCAGCCAGCGCTCGGGGGTTGGCTACACCTTC. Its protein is CASSQRSGVGYTF.

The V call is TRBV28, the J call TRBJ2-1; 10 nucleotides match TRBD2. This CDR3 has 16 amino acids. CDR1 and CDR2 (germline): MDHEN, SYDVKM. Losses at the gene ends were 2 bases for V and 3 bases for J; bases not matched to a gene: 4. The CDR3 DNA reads TGTGCCAGCAGTTTAGAGCGGGGGGGCTACTACAATGAGCAGTTCTTC. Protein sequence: CASSLERGGYYNEQFF.

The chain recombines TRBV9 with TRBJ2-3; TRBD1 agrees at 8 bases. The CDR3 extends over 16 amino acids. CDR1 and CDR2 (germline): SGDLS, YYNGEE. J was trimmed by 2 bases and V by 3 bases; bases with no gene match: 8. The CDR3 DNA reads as TGTGCCAGCAGCGAAAGGACAGGGCTAAACACAGATACGCAGTATTTT. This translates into CASSERTGLNTDTQYF.